The clone carrying this T cell receptor beta chain has a handful of counts. Using its own MiXCR run on the 5' RACE reads, TCRdb lists one record per CDR3 protein. Here the sample spans some 790,000 distinct CDR3 sequences, around a sixth being singletons. The sample is drawn from a study of identical twins. The CDR3 has 12 residues. V was trimmed by 4 bases and J by 4 bases, leaving 7 bases between them. Germline V gene data show CDR1 as DFQATT and CDR2 as SNEGSKA (reference sequence). This same sample was also part of a study on T cells expressing NK-cell markers. This second study says: Sequenced donors, eight in total, included seven who were HCMV-seropositive and one who was seronegative.

The V call is TRBV20-1, the J call TRBJ1-4; no reliable D call. Sequencing was performed on PBMCs. The TCR sequence derives from a woman younger than 35 in good health. The CDR3 DNA sequence: TGCAGTGCTATTGCTATTAATGAAAAACTGTTTTTT. Amino acid sequence: CSAIAINEKLFF.